This TCR beta chain came from a study of cytomegalovirus exposure and HLA in healthy donors. In regard to this clone: As yet, its antigen is unknown.

The CDR3 is 16 residues long. Germline assignment: CDR1 MDHEN and CDR2 SYDVKM. V was pared by 6 bases and J by 1 base, with 15 bases between. The study's findings and limits: Rare TCR sequences dominated, though some public TCRs recurred in many donors. Cytomegalovirus-associated status was assigned to about 170 TCR beta chains.

Some clones are missing from TCRdb's copy, which holds only in-frame ones; the method was immunoSEQ multiplex PCR. The sample includes 200,000 to 250,000 clones, around nine tenths of them seen just once. The sequencing sample was made of PBMCs. The chain couples TRBV28 to TRBJ2-2; D call uncertain. This TCR derives from a woman between 18 and 30 years old in good health and CMV-seropositive. The CDR3 DNA sequence: TGTGCCAGCAGCCTAATAGACTGGAAGAACACCGGGGAGCTGTTTTTT. This sequence encodes CASSLIDWKNTGELFF.